The source of this T cell receptor (beta chain) is a study of CD8 T cells in ankylosing spondylitis. This clonotype was seen a few times. The antigen remains undetermined. In making TCR beta libraries, quantitative 5'-RACE with molecular barcodes was used. TCRdb reprocessed the 5' RACE reads with MiXCR, giving one entry per CDR3 protein. The sample contains 470,000 or so distinct CDR3 sequences, 25% to 30% of which appear only once. Findings of the study overall: Clones tied to disease were said to be significantly enriched in matched ankylosing spondylitis synovial fluid. Within ankylosing spondylitis blood, a TCR beta motif made up of eight highly homologous variants appeared to be characteristic. CD8+ cells made up the disease-linked clones, which were relatively rare in peripheral blood.

V was cut by 0 bases and J by 5 bases, with 7 bases left in between. The V gene's germline CDR1 is LGHNA and CDR2 YNFKEQ. The CDR3 length is 13 residues. The J gene is TRBJ2-5, the V gene TRBV4-2; D is uncertain. The TCR sequence derives from a male donor with ankylosing spondylitis. Sequencing was done on a sample of blood, either unsorted or a sorted T cell fraction (not recorded which). The CDR3 DNA sequence: TGTGCCAGCAGCCAAGATCGTCACGAGACCCAGTACTTC. Translating gives CASSQDRHETQYF.